This T cell receptor (beta chain) originates from a study of T cell responses to AZD1222 COVID-19 vaccine. Study results and caveats: The study identified only a handful of AZD1222 recipients as seropositive at baseline.

Repertoires were generated with immunoSEQ multiplex PCR, while TCRdb's copy carries only in-frame clones and drops some. The data show approximately 70,000 clones, around 90% seen once. Concerning this clone itself: What it recognizes is unknown.

The CDR3 sequence is 15 residues long. Looked up from germline, CDR1 is LGHNT and CDR2 is FRNRAP. The germline V and J ends were trimmed by 3 bases and 1 base, with 12 bases remaining between them. The TCR was taken from an adult in good health. The specimen was peripheral blood, collected on day 0 of AZD1222 vaccination. The chain links TRBV12-5 to TRBJ1-1; D is unclear. The CDR3: CASGFWLPQNTEAFF. The CDR3, as DNA: TGTGCTAGTGGTTTTTGGCTCCCGCAGAACACTGAAGCTTTCTTT.